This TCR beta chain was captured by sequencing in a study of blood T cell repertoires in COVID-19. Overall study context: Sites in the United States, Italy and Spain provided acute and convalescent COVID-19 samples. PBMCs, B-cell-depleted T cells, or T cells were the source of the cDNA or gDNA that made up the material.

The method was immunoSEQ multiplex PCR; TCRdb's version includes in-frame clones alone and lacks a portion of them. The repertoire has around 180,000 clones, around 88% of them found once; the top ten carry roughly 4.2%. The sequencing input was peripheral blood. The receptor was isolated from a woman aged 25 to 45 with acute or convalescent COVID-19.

The CDR3 nucleotides are TGTGCCTGGAGTGTTGGCCAAATGTACTTC. This gives the protein CAWSVGQMYF. This chain connects TRBV30 to TRBJ2-5; no clear D gene. The CDR3 totals 10 residues. V was clipped by 0 bases and J by 13 bases, with 9 bases between them. Germline CDR1 and CDR2: GTSNPN and SVGIG (reference sequence).